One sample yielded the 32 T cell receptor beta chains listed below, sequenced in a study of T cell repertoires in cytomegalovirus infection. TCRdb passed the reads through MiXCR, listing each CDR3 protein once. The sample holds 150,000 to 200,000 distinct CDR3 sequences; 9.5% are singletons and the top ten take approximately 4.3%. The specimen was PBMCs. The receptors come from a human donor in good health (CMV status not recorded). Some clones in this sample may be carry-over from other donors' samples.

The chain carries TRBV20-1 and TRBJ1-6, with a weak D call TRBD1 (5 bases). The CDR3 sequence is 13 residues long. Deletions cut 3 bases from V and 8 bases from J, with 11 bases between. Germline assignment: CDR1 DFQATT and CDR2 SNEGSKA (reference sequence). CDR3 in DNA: TGCAGTGCTAGTCGGCAGGGAGATTCACCCCTCCACTTT. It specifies CSASRQGDSPLHF.

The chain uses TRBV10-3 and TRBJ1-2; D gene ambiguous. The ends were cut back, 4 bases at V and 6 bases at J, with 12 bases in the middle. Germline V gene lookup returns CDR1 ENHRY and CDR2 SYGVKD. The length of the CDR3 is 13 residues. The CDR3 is CAISVVGPDGYTF. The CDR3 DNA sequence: TGTGCCATCAGTGTCGTCGGCCCCGATGGCTACACCTTC.

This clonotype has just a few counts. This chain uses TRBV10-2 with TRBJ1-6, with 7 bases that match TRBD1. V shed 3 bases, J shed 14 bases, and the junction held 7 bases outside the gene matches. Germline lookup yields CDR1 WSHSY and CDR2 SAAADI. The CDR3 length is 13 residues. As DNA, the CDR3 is TGCGCCAGCAGTGAAAGGGGGCGGGAGGCCCTCCACTTT. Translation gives CASSERGREALHF.

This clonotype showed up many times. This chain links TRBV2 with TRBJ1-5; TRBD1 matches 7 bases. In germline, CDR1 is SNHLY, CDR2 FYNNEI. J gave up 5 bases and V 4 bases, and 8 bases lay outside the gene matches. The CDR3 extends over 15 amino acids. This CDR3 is CASSGVRGLDQPQHF. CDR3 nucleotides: TGTGCCAGCAGTGGGGTCAGGGGGTTGGATCAGCCCCAGCATTTT.

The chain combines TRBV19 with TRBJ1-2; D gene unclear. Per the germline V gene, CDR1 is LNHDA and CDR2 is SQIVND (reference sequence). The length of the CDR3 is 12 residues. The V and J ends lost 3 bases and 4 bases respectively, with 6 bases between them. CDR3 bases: TGTGCCAGTAGTATGCCGGTCTATGGCTACACCTTC. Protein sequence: CASSMPVYGYTF.

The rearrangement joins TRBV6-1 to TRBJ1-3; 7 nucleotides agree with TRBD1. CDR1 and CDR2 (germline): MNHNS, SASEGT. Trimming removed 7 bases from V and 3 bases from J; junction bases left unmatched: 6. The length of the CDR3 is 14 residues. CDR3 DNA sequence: TGTGCCAGCACCAATGACAGGGATGGAAACACCATATATTTT. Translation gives CASTNDRDGNTIYF.

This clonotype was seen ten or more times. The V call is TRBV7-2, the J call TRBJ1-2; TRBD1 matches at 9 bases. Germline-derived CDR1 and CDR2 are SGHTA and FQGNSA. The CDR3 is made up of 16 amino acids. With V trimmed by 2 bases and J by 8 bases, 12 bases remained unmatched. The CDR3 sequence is CASSLSPVDRGVGYTF. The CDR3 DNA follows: TGTGCCAGCAGCTTATCCCCCGTCGACAGGGGGGTCGGCTACACCTTC.

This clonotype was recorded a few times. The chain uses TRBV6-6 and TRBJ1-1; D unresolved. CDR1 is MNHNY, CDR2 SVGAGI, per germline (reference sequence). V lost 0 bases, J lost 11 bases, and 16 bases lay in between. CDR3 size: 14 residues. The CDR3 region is CASSYSTVGQAAFF. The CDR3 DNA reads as TGTGCCAGCAGTTACTCGACGGTTGGCCAGGCCGCTTTCTTT.

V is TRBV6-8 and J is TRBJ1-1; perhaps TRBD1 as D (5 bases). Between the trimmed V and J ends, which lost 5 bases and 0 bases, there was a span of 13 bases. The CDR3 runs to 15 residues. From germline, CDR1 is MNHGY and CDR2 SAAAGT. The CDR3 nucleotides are TGTGCCAGCAGTCCGGGACGGACTATGAACACTGAAGCTTTCTTT. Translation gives CASSPGRTMNTEAFF.

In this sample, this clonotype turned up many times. Here the CDR3 reads CASSFGLAGNTDTQYF. The CDR3 DNA follows: TGTGCCAGCAGCTTTGGACTAGCGGGAAACACAGATACGCAGTATTTT. The rearrangement joins TRBV7-2 to TRBJ2-3; 12 nucleotides match TRBD2. The V gene end was trimmed by 3 bases and the J gene end by 2 bases; junction bases not matched to a gene: 3. The length of the CDR3 is 16 residues. The germline CDR1 and CDR2 sequences are SGHTA and FQGNSA.

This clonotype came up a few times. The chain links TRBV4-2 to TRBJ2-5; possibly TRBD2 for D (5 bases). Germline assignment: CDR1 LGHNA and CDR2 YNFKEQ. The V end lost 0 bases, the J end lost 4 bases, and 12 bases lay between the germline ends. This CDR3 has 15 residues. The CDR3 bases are TGTGCCAGCAGCCAAGAAGGTTCGGAGGCAGAGACCCAGTACTTC. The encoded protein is CASSQEGSEAETQYF.

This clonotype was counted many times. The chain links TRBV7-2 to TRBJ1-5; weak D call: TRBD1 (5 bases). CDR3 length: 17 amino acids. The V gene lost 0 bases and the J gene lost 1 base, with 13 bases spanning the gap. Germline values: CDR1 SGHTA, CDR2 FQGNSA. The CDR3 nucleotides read TGTGCCAGCAGCTTAGCTGTTTCCAGGGAGAGCAATCAGCCCCAGCATTTT. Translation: CASSLAVSRESNQPQHF.

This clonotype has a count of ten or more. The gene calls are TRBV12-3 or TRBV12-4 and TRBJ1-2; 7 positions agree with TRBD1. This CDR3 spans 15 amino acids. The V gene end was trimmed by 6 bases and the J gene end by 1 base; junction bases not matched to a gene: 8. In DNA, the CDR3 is TGTGCCAGCAGAAAATCACAGGGGCTTAACTATGGCTACACCTTC. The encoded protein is CASRKSQGLNYGYTF.

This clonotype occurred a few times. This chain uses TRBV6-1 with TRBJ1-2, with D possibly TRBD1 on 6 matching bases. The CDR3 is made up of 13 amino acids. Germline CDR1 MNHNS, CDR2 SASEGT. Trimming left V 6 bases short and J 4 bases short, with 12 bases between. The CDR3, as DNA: TGTGCCAGCAGAGACGACAGGAGCTATGGCTACACCTTC. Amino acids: CASRDDRSYGYTF.

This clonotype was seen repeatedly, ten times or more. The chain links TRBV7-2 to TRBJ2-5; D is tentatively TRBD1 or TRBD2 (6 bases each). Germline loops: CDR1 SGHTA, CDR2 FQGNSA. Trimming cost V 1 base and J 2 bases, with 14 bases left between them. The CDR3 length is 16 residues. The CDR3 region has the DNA TGTGCCAGCAGCTTAGGGAGGGGGATAAGACAAGAGACCCAGTACTTC. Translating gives CASSLGRGIRQETQYF.

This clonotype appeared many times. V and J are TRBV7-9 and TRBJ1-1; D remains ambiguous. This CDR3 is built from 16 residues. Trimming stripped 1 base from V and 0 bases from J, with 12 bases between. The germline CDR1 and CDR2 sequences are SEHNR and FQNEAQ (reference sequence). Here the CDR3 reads CASSLVAGIMNTEAFF. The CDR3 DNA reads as TGTGCCAGCAGCTTAGTGGCAGGAATTATGAACACTGAAGCTTTCTTT.

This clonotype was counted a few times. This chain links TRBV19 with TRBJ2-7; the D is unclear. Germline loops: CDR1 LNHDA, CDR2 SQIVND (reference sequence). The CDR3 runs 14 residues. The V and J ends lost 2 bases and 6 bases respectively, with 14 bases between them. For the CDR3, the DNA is TGTGCCAGTAGTATAAGGTCGGCTAGATCCGAGCAGTACTTC. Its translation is CASSIRSARSEQYF. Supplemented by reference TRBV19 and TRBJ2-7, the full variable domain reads DGGITQSPKYLFRKEGQNVTLSCEQNLNHDAMYWYRQDPGQGLRLIYYSQIVNDFQKGDIAEGYSVSREKKESFPLTVTSAQKNPTAFYLCASSIRSARSEQYFGPGTRLTVT.

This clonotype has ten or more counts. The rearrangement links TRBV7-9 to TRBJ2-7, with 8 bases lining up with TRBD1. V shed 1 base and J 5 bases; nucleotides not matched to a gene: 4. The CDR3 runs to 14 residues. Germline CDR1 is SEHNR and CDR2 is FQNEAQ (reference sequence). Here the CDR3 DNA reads TGTGCCAGCAGCTTAGACAGGGGGAGTGACGAGCAGTACTTC. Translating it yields CASSLDRGSDEQYF.

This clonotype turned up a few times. For the CDR3, the DNA is TGTGCCACCAGCGGCCGGGACAGGGGTGGCTACACCTTC. It translates to CATSGRDRGGYTF. The gene calls are TRBV15 and TRBJ1-2; 10 bases line up with TRBD1. CDR3 length: 13 amino acids. Looked up from germline, CDR1 is LNHNV and CDR2 is YYDKDF (reference sequence). V was clipped by 5 bases and J by 7 bases; unmatched bases: 4.

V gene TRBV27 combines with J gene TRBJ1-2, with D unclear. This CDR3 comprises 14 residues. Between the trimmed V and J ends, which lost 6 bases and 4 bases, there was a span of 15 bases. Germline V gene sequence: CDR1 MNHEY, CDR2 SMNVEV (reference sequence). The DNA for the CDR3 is TGTGCCAGCAGAACACCCCCTGGGCTCTATGGCTACACCTTC. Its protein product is CASRTPPGLYGYTF.

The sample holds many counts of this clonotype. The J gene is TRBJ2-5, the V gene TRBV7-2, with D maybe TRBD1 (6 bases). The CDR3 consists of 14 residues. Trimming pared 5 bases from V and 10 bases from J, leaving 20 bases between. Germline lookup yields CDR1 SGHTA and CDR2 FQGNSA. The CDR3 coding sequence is TGTGCCAGCAGCCCAGGACAGCTCTTAGGGTACCAGTACTTC. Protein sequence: CASSPGQLLGYQYF.

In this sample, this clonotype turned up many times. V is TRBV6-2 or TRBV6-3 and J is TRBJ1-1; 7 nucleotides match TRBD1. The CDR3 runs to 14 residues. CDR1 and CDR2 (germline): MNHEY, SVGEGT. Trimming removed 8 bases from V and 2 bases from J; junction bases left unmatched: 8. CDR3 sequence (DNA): TGTGCCAGCGTAACCGGGACAGTCAACACTGAAGCTTTCTTT. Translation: CASVTGTVNTEAFF.

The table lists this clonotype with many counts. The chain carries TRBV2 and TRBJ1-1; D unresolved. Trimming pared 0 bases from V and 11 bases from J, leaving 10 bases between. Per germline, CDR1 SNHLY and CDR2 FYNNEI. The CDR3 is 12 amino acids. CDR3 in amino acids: CASSEAATGAFF. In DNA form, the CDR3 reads TGTGCCAGCAGTGAAGCGGCAACGGGGGCTTTCTTT.

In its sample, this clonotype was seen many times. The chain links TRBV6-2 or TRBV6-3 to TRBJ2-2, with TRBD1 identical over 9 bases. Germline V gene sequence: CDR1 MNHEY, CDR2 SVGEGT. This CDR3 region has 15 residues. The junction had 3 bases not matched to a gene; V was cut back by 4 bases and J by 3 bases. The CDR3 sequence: CASSSGQGDTGELFF. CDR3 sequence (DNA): TGTGCCAGCAGTTCGGGACAGGGTGACACCGGGGAGCTGTTTTTT.

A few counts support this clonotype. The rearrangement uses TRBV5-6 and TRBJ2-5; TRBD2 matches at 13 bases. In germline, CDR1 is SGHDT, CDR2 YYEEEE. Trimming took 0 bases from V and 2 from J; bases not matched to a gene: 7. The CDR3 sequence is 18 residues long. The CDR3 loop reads CASSLEETSGGPQETQYF. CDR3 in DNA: TGTGCCAGCAGCTTGGAGGAGACTAGCGGGGGGCCTCAAGAGACCCAGTACTTC.

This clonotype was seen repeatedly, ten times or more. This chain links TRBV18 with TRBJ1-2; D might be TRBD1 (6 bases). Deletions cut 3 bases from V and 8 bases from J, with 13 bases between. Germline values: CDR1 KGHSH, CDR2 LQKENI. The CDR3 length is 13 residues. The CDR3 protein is CASSPSDSRGYTF. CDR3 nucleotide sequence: TGTGCCAGCTCACCGTCGGACAGTCGGGGCTACACCTTC.

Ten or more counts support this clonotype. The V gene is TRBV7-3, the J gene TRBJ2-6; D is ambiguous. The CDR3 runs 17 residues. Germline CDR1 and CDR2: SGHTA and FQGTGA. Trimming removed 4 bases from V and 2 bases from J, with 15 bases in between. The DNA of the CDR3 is TGTGCCAGCAGCTATGATTCTTCTGCTCCTGGGGCCAACGTCCTGACTTTC. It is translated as CASSYDSSAPGANVLTF.

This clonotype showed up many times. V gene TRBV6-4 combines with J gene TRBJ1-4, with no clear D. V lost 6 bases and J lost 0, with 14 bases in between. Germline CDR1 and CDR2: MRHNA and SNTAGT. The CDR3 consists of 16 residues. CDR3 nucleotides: TGTGCCAGCAGGATACCCGACGGAGCAACTAATGAAAAACTGTTTTTT. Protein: CASRIPDGATNEKLFF.

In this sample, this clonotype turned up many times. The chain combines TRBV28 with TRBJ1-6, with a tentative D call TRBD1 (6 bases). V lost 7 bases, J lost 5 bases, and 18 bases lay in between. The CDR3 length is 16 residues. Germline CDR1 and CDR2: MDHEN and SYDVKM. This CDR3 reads CASKPRGGGDNSPLHF. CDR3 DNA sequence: TGTGCCAGCAAACCTAGGGGAGGGGGGGATAATTCACCCCTCCACTTT.

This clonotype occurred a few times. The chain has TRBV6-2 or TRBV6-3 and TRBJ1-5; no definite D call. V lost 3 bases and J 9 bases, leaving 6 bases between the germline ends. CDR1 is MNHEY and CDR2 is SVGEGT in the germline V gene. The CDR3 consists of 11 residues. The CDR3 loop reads CASSYPGPQHF. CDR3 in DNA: TGTGCCAGCAGTTATCCAGGGCCCCAGCATTTT.

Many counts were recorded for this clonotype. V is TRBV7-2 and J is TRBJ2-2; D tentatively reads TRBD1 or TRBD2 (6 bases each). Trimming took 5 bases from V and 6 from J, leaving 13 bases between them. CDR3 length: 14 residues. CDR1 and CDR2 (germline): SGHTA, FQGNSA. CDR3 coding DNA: TGTGCCAGCAGCCCACGGAGGGGGTCCGGGGAGCTGTTTTTT. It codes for CASSPRRGSGELFF. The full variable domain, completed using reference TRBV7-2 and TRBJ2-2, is GAGVSQSPSNKVTEKGKDVELRCDPISGHTALYWYRQSLGQGLEFLIYFQGNSAPDKSGLPSDRFSAERTGGSVSTLTIQRTQQEDSAVYLCASSPRRGSGELFFGEGSRLTVL.

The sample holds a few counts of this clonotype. Here the CDR3 reads CASSKNYEQYF. The DNA of the CDR3 is TGTGCCAGCAGCAAAAACTACGAGCAGTACTTC. The chain links TRBV11-2 to TRBJ2-7, with no clear D. Trimming removed 5 bases from V and 3 bases from J, with 5 bases in between. Germline V gene sequence: CDR1 SGHAT, CDR2 FQNNGV. CDR3 length: 11 residues.